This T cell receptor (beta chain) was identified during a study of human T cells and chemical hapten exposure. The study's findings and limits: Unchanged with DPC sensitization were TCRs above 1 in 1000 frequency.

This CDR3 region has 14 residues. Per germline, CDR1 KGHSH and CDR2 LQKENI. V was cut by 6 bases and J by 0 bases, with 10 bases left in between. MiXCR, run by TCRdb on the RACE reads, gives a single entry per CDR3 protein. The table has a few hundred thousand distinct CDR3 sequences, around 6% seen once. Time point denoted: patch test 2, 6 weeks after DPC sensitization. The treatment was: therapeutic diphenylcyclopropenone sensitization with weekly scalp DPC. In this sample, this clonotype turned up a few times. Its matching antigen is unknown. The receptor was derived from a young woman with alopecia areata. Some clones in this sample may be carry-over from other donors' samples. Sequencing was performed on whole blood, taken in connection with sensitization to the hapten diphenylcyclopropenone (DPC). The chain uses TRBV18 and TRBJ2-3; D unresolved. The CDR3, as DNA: TGTGCCAGCTCCTCCATCGGGAGCACAGATACGCAGTATTTT. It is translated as CASSSIGSTDTQYF.